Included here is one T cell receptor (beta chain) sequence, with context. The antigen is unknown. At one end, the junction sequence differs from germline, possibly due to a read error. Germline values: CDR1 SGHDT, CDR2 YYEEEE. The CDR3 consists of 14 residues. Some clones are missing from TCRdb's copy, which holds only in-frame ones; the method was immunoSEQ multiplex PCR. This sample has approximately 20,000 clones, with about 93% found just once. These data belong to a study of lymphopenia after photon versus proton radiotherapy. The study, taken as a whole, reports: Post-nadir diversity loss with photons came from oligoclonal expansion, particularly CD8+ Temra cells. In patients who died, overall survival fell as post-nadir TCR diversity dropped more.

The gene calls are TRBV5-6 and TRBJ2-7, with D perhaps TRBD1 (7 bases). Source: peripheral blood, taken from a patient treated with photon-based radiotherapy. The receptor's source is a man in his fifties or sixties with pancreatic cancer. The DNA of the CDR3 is TGTGCCAGCAGATTGGAGGGACAGTACTACGAGCAGTACTTC. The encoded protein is CASRLEGQYYEQYF.